These 21 T cell receptor beta chains share one sample of origin, sequenced in a study of blood T cells in healthy people across ages. A second PCR of about 6 to 11 cycles used a sample-barcoded 5' primer and a J-beta primer mix. TCRdb re-called the 5' RACE reads through MiXCR, storing one row per CDR3 protein. There are approximately 800,000 distinct CDR3 sequences in the sample; roughly 25% occur only once, and approximately 4% lies in the top ten. Another study also made use of these data, one on T cells of mothers and their children.

What was sequenced was blood. The receptors originated from a boy between 10 and 17 years old in good health.

The chain employs TRBV29-1 and TRBJ1-4, with 7 bases matching TRBD1. The germline gives CDR1 SQVTM, CDR2 ANQGSEA. The J segment lost 0 bases and the V segment lost 4 bases, leaving 5 bases of the junction unmatched. The CDR3 is 15 amino acids. The CDR3 DNA reads TGCAGCGTTGGGGGGACAGTTGCAACTAATGAAAAACTGTTTTTT. Its protein is CSVGGTVATNEKLFF.

This sequence joins TRBV5-1 and TRBJ2-7; the D is unclear. Germline V gives CDR1 SGHRS, CDR2 YFSETQ. The ends were cut back, 4 bases at V and 2 bases at J, with 19 bases in the middle. The CDR3 extends over 16 amino acids. The CDR3 loop is CASSMGINTKTYEQYF. DNA for the CDR3: TGCGCCAGCAGCATGGGTATCAACACTAAGACCTACGAGCAGTACTTC.

V is TRBV29-1 and J is TRBJ1-5, with TRBD1 matching 8 bases. Germline V gene data show CDR1 as SQVTM and CDR2 as ANQGSEA. The trim removed 6 bases at V and 6 bases at J, leaving 10 bases unmatched. This CDR3 contains 14 residues. The CDR3 sequence: CSVHTGQEGQPQHF. The CDR3 DNA sequence: TGCAGCGTGCACACGGGACAGGAGGGTCAGCCCCAGCATTTT.

This clonotype was observed a few times. The V call is TRBV29-1, the J call TRBJ2-5; D call uncertain. V dropped 3 bases and J dropped 7 bases, with 9 bases sitting between them. CDR3 length: 11 amino acids. Germline V CDR1 and CDR2: SQVTM, ANQGSEA. CDR3 coding DNA: TGCAGCGTTGACGAGTGGGGGACCCAGTACTTC. This codes for CSVDEWGTQYF.

The rearrangement links TRBV5-1 to TRBJ2-5, with TRBD2 matching 12 bases. The CDR3 runs to 15 residues. Germline V gene data show CDR1 as SGHRS and CDR2 as YFSETQ. The J segment lost 3 bases and the V segment lost 4 bases, leaving 4 bases of the junction unmatched. The CDR3 DNA follows: TGCGCCAGCAGCCGACTAGCGGGGGTAGAAGAGACCCAGTACTTC. This gives the protein CASSRLAGVEETQYF.

The rearrangement links TRBV25-1 to TRBJ2-1, with D uncertain. CDR3 length: 11 amino acids. The germline CDR1 and CDR2 sequences are MGHDK and SYGVNS. V was pared by 7 bases and J by 9 bases, with 10 bases between. The DNA of the CDR3 is TGTGCCAGCACCGCCGTTGGTGAGCAGTTCTTC. Encoded protein: CASTAVGEQFF.

This clonotype was seen more than once but under ten times. The chain uses TRBV27 and TRBJ2-7; no definite D call. Trimming removed 2 bases at V and 2 bases at J, with 13 bases between. CDR1 MNHEY and CDR2 SMNVEV come from the germline V gene (reference sequence). This CDR3 is built from 15 residues. The CDR3 loop reads CASSLSLQATYEQYF. The CDR3 DNA reads as TGTGCCAGCAGTTTAAGTTTGCAGGCCACCTACGAGCAGTACTTC.

The J gene is TRBJ2-3, the V gene TRBV27; 10 positions match TRBD2. The CDR3 consists of 17 residues. Germline V gene sequence: CDR1 MNHEY, CDR2 SMNVEV (reference sequence). Trimming removed 6 bases from V and 2 bases from J; junction bases left unmatched: 11. CDR3 nucleotide sequence: TGTGCCAGCAGCTCTAATCTAGCGGGGGCCCTCACAGATACGCAGTATTTT. Encoded protein: CASSSNLAGALTDTQYF.

This chain joins TRBV20-1 and TRBJ2-1; TRBD2 might be the D (7 bases). V gave up 5 bases and J gave up 4 bases, with 15 bases separating them. This CDR3 is built from 14 residues. The germline gives CDR1 DFQATT, CDR2 SNEGSKA (reference sequence). The CDR3 DNA sequence: TGCAGTGCTCCGGAGGGGGACTATTACAATGAGCAGTTCTTC. This encodes CSAPEGDYYNEQFF.

This clonotype was observed a handful of times. V and J are TRBV7-2 and TRBJ1-4, with D possibly matching TRBD1 (5 bases). This CDR3 is 12 amino acids long. The ends were cut back, 4 bases at V and 8 bases at J, with 8 bases in the middle. Germline CDR1 reads SGHTA; CDR2 reads FQGNSA. The CDR3 protein is CASSWAGEKLFF. DNA for the CDR3: TGTGCCAGCAGCTGGGCAGGGGAAAAACTGTTTTTT.

This clonotype was seen a few times. The chain employs TRBV29-1 and TRBJ2-1, with D uncertain. The CDR3 is 13 residues long. V lost 3 bases to trimming and J lost 0 bases, with 6 bases between them. Germline V lookup: CDR1 SQVTM, CDR2 ANQGSEA. The CDR3 DNA sequence: TGCAGCGTTGACCGTACCTCCTACAATGAGCAGTTCTTC. This codes for CSVDRTSYNEQFF.

This clonotype showed up just a few times. The rearrangement links TRBV13 to TRBJ2-1; D may be TRBD1 or TRBD2 (5 bases each). The V end was cut by 5 bases, the J end by 4 bases, with 12 bases between. Germline CDR1 reads PRHDT; CDR2 reads FYEKMQ (reference sequence). The CDR3 is 14 residues long. The CDR3 DNA reads as TGTGCCAGCAGCGTACCCAGGGAGTACAATGAGCAGTTCTTC. It translates to CASSVPREYNEQFF.

This clonotype was detected ten times or more. V gene TRBV4-3 combines with J gene TRBJ1-4, with 9 bases matching TRBD1. The germline V gene encodes CDR1 LGHNA and CDR2 YSLEER. Trimming at V came to 1 base and at J to 7 bases, leaving 13 bases not matched to a gene. The CDR3 totals 18 residues. DNA of the CDR3: TGCGCCAGCAGCCAAGGGCCAGCCACAGGGGGCTCCGGTGAAAAACTGTTTTTT. It encodes CASSQGPATGGSGEKLFF.

This clonotype was observed many times. This sequence joins TRBV20-1 and TRBJ2-5; weak D call: TRBD2 (5 bases). CDR3 size: 15 residues. Germline CDR1 is DFQATT and CDR2 is SNEGSKA (reference sequence). V was shortened by 0 bases and J by 2 bases, with 13 bases between the two germline ends. CDR3 sequence (DNA): TGCAGTGCTAGAGACGGGAAGGACCTGCAAGAGACCCAGTACTTC. Amino acid sequence: CSARDGKDLQETQYF.

This clonotype was detected only a few times. The chain recombines TRBV6-5 with TRBJ1-5; no clear D. The CDR3 loop spans 13 amino acids. Trimming removed 4 bases from V and 6 bases from J, with 10 bases in between. Germline values: CDR1 MNHEY, CDR2 SVGAGI. CDR3: CASSLRWAQPQHF. The CDR3 DNA is TGTGCCAGCAGTTTGAGGTGGGCTCAGCCCCAGCATTTT.

The genes are TRBV6-4 and TRBJ2-3, with 9 bases identical to TRBD2. Germline CDR1 reads MRHNA; CDR2 reads SNTAGT. Trimming took 6 bases from V and 5 from J; bases not matched to a gene: 18. This CDR3 spans 18 amino acids. The CDR3 nucleotides are TGTGCCAGCAGCCCCCTCGCAGCGAGCGGGGGGATGGGAGATACGCAGTATTTT. Residues: CASSPLAASGGMGDTQYF.

This clonotype was seen only a few times. The J gene is TRBJ2-2, the V gene TRBV2, with D perhaps given as TRBD1 or TRBD2 (5 bases each). V was cut by 5 bases and J by 4 bases, with 14 bases left in between. From germline, CDR1 is SNHLY and CDR2 FYNNEI. The CDR3 is made up of 15 amino acids. The CDR3 protein is CASSPWGSLTGELFF. CDR3 DNA sequence: TGTGCCAGCAGTCCCTGGGGGTCTCTCACCGGGGAGCTGTTTTTT. Supplemented by reference TRBV2 and TRBJ2-2, the full variable domain reads EPEVTQTPSHQVTQMGQEVILRCVPISNHLYFYWYRQILGQKVEFLVSFYNNEISEKSEIFDDQFSVERPDGSNFTLKIRSTKLEDSAMYFCASSPWGSLTGELFFGEGSRLTVL.

The rearrangement joins TRBV5-1 to TRBJ2-3; 10 nucleotides align to TRBD1. The CDR3 consists of 16 residues. From germline, CDR1 is SGHRS and CDR2 YFSETQ. V was pared by 4 bases and J by 2 bases, with 7 bases of the junction left unmatched. The CDR3 sequence is CASSPGDRGPTDTQYF. CDR3 bases: TGCGCCAGCAGCCCGGGGGACAGGGGCCCCACAGATACGCAGTATTTT.

In its sample, this clonotype was seen a few times. This chain joins TRBV20-1 and TRBJ1-4; D uncertain. CDR1 DFQATT and CDR2 SNEGSKA come from the germline V gene (reference sequence). The ends were cut back, 0 bases at V and 6 bases at J, with 11 bases in the middle. The CDR3 covers 14 residues. The CDR3 is CSARDPGIDEKLFF. The CDR3 bases are TGCAGTGCTAGAGATCCCGGGATCGATGAAAAACTGTTTTTT.

The sample holds a few counts of this clonotype. Its ends do not fully match the called genes, so a read error is possible. The rearrangement links TRBV11-2 to TRBJ2-7; the match to TRBD2 covers 7 bases. CDR3 length equals 14 residues. The germline V gene has CDR1 SGHAT and CDR2 FQNNGV. The DNA of the CDR3 is TGTGCCAGCAGCTTAGATATGGAGGAAGCGGGGCAGTGCTTC. This translates into CASSLDMEEAGQCF.

This clonotype has only a few counts. The chain carries TRBV29-1 and TRBJ2-5; the match to TRBD2 covers 14 bases. Germline CDR1 is SQVTM and CDR2 is ANQGSEA. The CDR3 has 13 residues. V lost 6 bases, J lost 5 bases, and 2 bases stayed unmatched. CDR3 nucleotide sequence: TGCAGCGTGACTAGCGGGGGGGTGGAGACCCAGTACTTC. Its translation is CSVTSGGVETQYF.